Detailed here is one TCR beta chain. In its sample, this clonotype was seen a few times. This clone's antigen is unknown. There are no base qualities to consult, and no much larger clone falls within one base. The library came from PCR. Instrument used: Illumina HiSeq 2500. TCR library preparation used molecular barcoding, with unique molecular identifiers applied to normalize quantification of the TCRbeta repertoire. TCRdb handled the public reads itself, with Q25 trimming in fastp and clone calling in MiXCR, and kept productive beta chains. Each entry merges the rows of one CDR3 protein and shows their most common DNA and genes. A total of 900,000 or so distinct CDR3 sequences appear in this sample, approximately 15% of them only once. The top ten clonotypes cover roughly 4.8% of the sample. The data were obtained in a study of T-cell reconstitution after alpha-beta-depleted transplantation in children (dated by TCRdb to about 2016). Notes on the research overall: Using TCR repertoire profiling, the study quantitatively followed how T-cell immune reconstitution unfolded in children after TCRalphabeta/CD19-depleted allogeneic hematopoietic cell transplantation. Broader findings and caveats from the paper: In some patients, the high TCRbeta diversity seen at day 60 was put down to recipient T cells and intrathymic progenitors that had survived conditioning. About two months after transplant, the apparently early recovery of alphabetaT-cell counts reportedly depended on just several hundred clones that had expanded rapidly and came from non-depleted graft cells. The frequencies of hyperexpanded clones fell over the following months, and after one year, T-cell counts and TCRbeta diversity were mostly attributed to newly produced T cells.

V drops 1 base and J drops 0 bases, leaving 6 bases in between. The CDR3 goes from the cysteine to the phenylalanine over 14 residues. Only the CDR3 part of the read is kept: 42 bases, read in frame from the first base. The germline V gene encodes CDR1 SNHLY and CDR2 FYNNEI. Explained via the paper, the treatment or condition label denotes: allogeneic hematopoietic cell transplantation with graft depleted of TCRalphabeta T cells and CD19 B cells. Transplant recipients were children who received TCRalphabeta/CD19-depleted allogeneic hematopoietic cell grafts. The sample here was PBMCs, mostly from graft donor cells, taken 360 days after TCRalphabeta/CD19-depleted stem cell transplant. This sequence originates from a male patient between 5 and 17 years old who had a stem cell transplant for acute lymphoblastic leukemia, so the T cells may come from the graft donor. Recombination joined TRBV2 with TRBJ1-2, with the D segment identity uncertain. The CDR3 in this case is CASSEGLSNYGYTF. The DNA reads as follows: TGTGCCAGCAGTGAAGGGTTATCTAACTATGGCTACACCTTC.